This TCR beta chain derives from a study of tumor-infiltrating lymphocytes in primary liver carcinoma. Study findings and constraints: The study found tumor-adjacent and tumor-blood pairs overlapped less than tumor region pairs. Significantly greater top-250-clone fractions characterized tumors relative to blood (p = 0.039).

Ends included, the CDR3 has 22 residues. The germline V gene has CDR1 SGHAT and CDR2 FQNNGV. This clonotype came up once. Antigen unknown. It is unclear where the CDR3 begins or ends on the DNA, so no DNA is shown, and the CDR3 is as TCRdb lists it. From unsorted bulk tissue weighing about 20-31 mg, DNA and RNA were co-extracted. Resecting the tumor surgically was how the patients' primary liver carcinoma was treated. The patients, who had chronic HBV infection, were treatment-naive (untreated). The researchers produced TCR beta cDNA from 450 to 600 ng total RNA with a constant-region primer. Libraries covering TCR beta were generated through three nested multiplex PCR rounds (using a slightly modified ARM-PCR). It was with TRBV1-TRBV30 forward primers and a C-beta reverse primer that the first two PCR rounds were run, at about 10 cycles each. TCRdb itself ran the multiplex PCR reads through MiXCR, one entry per CDR3 protein. Altogether about 120,000 distinct CDR3 sequences are present, roughly 70% being singletons, with the ten largest covering 7.5% to 10%.

The V call is TRBV11-2, the J call TRBJ2-1. What was sequenced was tumor-adjacent normal liver tissue. The sequence was obtained from a woman aged 55-70 years with primary liver carcinoma and hepatitis B virus infection. CDR3 amino acids: CASSFYICSAKSYGRAFNEQFF.